A selection of T cell receptor beta chains follows, all from one sample in a study of siplizumab effects on memory and regulatory T cells. Using immunoSEQ multiplex PCR, the repertoire was profiled, and TCRdb retains in-frame clones only, with some absent. The sample yields more than 85,000 clones, approximately 92% seen once. Sequenced: CD4+ T cells sorted from blood. Source of these receptors: a human donor in good health. Both conserved end residues are part of each CDR3. A D gene is named only where the DNA matches it firmly. The listing skips clone size in some rows; elsewhere it reads once, few, many or a size class.

size	V	J	D	DNA	CDR3
NA	TRBV6-6	TRBJ2-3	TRBD1	TGTGCCAGCAGACGCCGGGACAGGGGCACAGATACGCAGTATTTT	CASRRRDRGTDTQYF
NA	TRBV18	TRBJ2-7	TRBD1	TGTGCCAGCTCACCTTCTCCCTTAGGACAGGGGTCCTACGAGCAGTACTTC	CASSPSPLGQGSYEQYF
NA	TRBV9	TRBJ1-2	TRBD1	TGTGCCAGCAGCGGGGGACAGGCTAACTATGGCTACACCTTC	CASSGGQANYGYTF
NA	TRBV11-3	TRBJ2-1	NA	TGTGCCAGCAGCCCCCGGACTGGGCGTGAGCAGTTCTTC	CASSPRTGREQFF
NA	TRBV2	TRBJ1-1	TRBD1	TGTGCCAGCAGTGCCTCGACAGGGTTTTCTGAAGCTTTCTTT	CASSASTGFSEAFF
once	TRBV6-1	TRBJ1-5	TRBD1	TGTGCCAGCAGTGAGATGGACAGGGCACGGCAGCCCCAGCATTTT	CASSEMDRARQPQHF
NA	TRBV6-1	TRBJ2-5	TRBD1	TGTGCCACGCGACTCCGGGACAGGGAGACCCAGTACTTC	CATRLRDRETQYF
NA	TRBV7-3	TRBJ2-1	TRBD1	TGTGCCAGCAGCTCAAACACAGGGGCGGGTGAGCAGTTCTTC	CASSSNTGAGEQFF
NA	TRBV6-1	TRBJ1-5	NA	TGTGCCAGCAGTGACGCCTATAGCAATCAGCCCCAGCATTTT	CASSDAYSNQPQHF
NA	TRBV7-9	TRBJ2-2	NA	TGTGCCAGCAGCCATGGACTATCCGGGGAGCTGTTTTTT	CASSHGLSGELFF
NA	TRBV6-5	TRBJ2-7	TRBD1	TGTGCCAGCAGTCCTCAGACAGGGGCCTACGAGCAGTACTTC	CASSPQTGAYEQYF
NA	TRBV5-6	TRBJ2-7	TRBD1	TGTGCCAGCAGCTCCGGGACAGCTACCTACGAGCAGTACTTC	CASSSGTATYEQYF
NA	TRBV5-4	TRBJ2-5	NA	TGTGCCAGCAGCTTGGGGTCTTCCCAGGGGTCCCAGTACTTC	CASSLGSSQGSQYF
NA	TRBV4-1	TRBJ1-5	TRBD1	TGCGCCAGCAGCCAAGATCCTGGGACAGTGGACCGTCAGCCCCAGCATTTT	CASSQDPGTVDRQPQHF
NA	TRBV11-2	TRBJ1-6	NA	TGTGCCAGCAGCTTAAATAATTCACCCCTCCACTTT	CASSLNNSPLHF
NA	TRBV5-1	TRBJ2-1	TRBD2	TGCGCCAGCAGCCCAACTAGCGGGAGTACCTACAATGAGCAGTTCTTC	CASSPTSGSTYNEQFF
NA	TRBV29-1	TRBJ1-1	NA	TGCAGCGCACAGGGGAACACTGAAGCTTTCTTT	CSAQGNTEAFF
NA	TRBV7-2	TRBJ2-7	NA	TGTGCCAGCAGCTTGAGTCGGAATACAGCCTACGAGCAGTACTTC	CASSLSRNTAYEQYF
NA	TRBV4-2	TRBJ2-7	NA	TGTGCCAGCAGCCAATCGGGACTTTACGAGCAGTACTTC	CASSQSGLYEQYF
few	TRBV16	TRBJ1-1	TRBD1	TGTGCCAGCAGCCCAGGACAGGCTTCAGGGTACACTGAAGCTTTCTTT	CASSPGQASGYTEAFF
NA	TRBV5-4	TRBJ1-3	NA	TGTGCCAGCAGCTTATGGGGGCCGGGAAACACCATATATTTT	CASSLWGPGNTIYF
once	TRBV6-4	TRBJ1-1	TRBD1	TGTGCCAGCAGCCTGAACAGGGGTGCGACTGAAGCTTTCTTT	CASSLNRGATEAFF
NA	TRBV2	TRBJ1-5	NA	TGTGCCAGCAGTGAGGATTCGGGGCAGCCCCAGCATTTT	CASSEDSGQPQHF
few	TRBV5-1	TRBJ2-5	TRBD1	TGCGCCAGCAGCTTCCAGGGGGCTGAAGAGACCCAGTACTTC	CASSFQGAEETQYF
NA	TRBV6-5	TRBJ2-7	NA	TGTGCCAGCCGGCTACAAGGGTTTTTGGACGAGCAGTACTTC	CASRLQGFLDEQYF
NA	TRBV6-1	TRBJ1-2	NA	TGTGCCAGCAGTCACCATTATGGCTACACCTTC	CASSHHYGYTF
NA	TRBV7-9	TRBJ2-5	TRBD2	TGTGCCAGCAGCTTAGTTTCTAGCGGGATGTTGGAGACCCAGTACTTC	CASSLVSSGMLETQYF
NA	TRBV28	TRBJ1-2	NA	TGTGCCAGCAGCAGAGGGGGAGCTAACTATGGCTACACCTTC	CASSRGGANYGYTF
NA	TRBV18	TRBJ2-5	NA	TGTGCCAGCTCACCATTCGTCGGGGACCCTTTAAGGGTAGAGACCCAGTACTTC	CASSPFVGDPLRVETQYF
NA	TRBV11-2	TRBJ1-2	NA	TGTGCCAGCAGCCCCCCGGCCCGCGGTACCTATGGCTACACCTTC	CASSPPARGTYGYTF
once	TRBV19	TRBJ1-2	NA	TGTGCCAGTACCCCGCGGCAGGGTAACTATGGCTACACCTTC	CASTPRQGNYGYTF
NA	TRBV5-1	TRBJ1-5	NA	TGCGCCAGCAGGATTTTAGACAGGAATCTTAGCAATCAGCCCCAGCATTTT	CASRILDRNLSNQPQHF
NA	TRBV30	TRBJ2-1	NA	TGTGCCTGGGGGTTGGGGGTAGCCTACAATGAGCAGTTCTTC	CAWGLGVAYNEQFF
NA	TRBV18	TRBJ1-3	TRBD1	TGTGCCAGCTCACCGGACAGGGCTGGAAACACCATATATTTT	CASSPDRAGNTIYF
NA	TRBV2	TRBJ2-5	TRBD1	TGTGCCAGCAGCCCGACAGGGACCGAGACCCAGTACTTC	CASSPTGTETQYF
NA	TRBV6-5	TRBJ1-4	NA	TGTGCCAGCAGCCGGGGGGCGCAGGCTAATGAAAAACTGTTTTTT	CASSRGAQANEKLFF
NA	TRBV9	TRBJ1-2	NA	TGTGCCAGCAGCCCGCCCCCACGAATGGGACGCCTGGTTATCGATGGCTACACCTTC	CASSPPPRMGRLVIDGYTF
NA	TRBV25-1	TRBJ1-4	TRBD1	TGTGCCAGCAGTGAACCCGGGACAGGGAATGAAAAACTGTTTTTT	CASSEPGTGNEKLFF
NA	TRBV7-6	TRBJ2-3	TRBD2	TGTGCCAGCAGCTTAGGTCTAGCGGGAGGAGGCACAGATACGCAGTATTTT	CASSLGLAGGGTDTQYF
NA	TRBV25-1	TRBJ2-7	TRBD1	TGTGCCAGCAGTGCATTAGGACAGGGGGCTTACGAGCAGTACTTC	CASSALGQGAYEQYF
NA	TRBV6-5	TRBJ1-1	NA	TGTGCCAGCAGTAAACAGACAGTGGCGAACACTGAAGCTTTCTTT	CASSKQTVANTEAFF
NA	TRBV6-6	TRBJ1-2	NA	TGTGCCAGCAGTTACTCCAGGGGCTCGGGCTATGGCTACACCTTC	CASSYSRGSGYGYTF
NA	TRBV2	TRBJ1-1	NA	TGTGCCAGCAACGGGGACAACACTGAAGCTTTCTTT	CASNGDNTEAFF
NA	TRBV5-1	TRBJ1-2	TRBD1	TGCGCCAGCAGCCAAGGACAGGGGAAGGACTACACCTTC	CASSQGQGKDYTF
NA	TRBV29-1	TRBJ2-3	NA	TGCAGCGTCGCCGGGCGAGCCCGCACAGATACGCAGTATTTT	CSVAGRARTDTQYF